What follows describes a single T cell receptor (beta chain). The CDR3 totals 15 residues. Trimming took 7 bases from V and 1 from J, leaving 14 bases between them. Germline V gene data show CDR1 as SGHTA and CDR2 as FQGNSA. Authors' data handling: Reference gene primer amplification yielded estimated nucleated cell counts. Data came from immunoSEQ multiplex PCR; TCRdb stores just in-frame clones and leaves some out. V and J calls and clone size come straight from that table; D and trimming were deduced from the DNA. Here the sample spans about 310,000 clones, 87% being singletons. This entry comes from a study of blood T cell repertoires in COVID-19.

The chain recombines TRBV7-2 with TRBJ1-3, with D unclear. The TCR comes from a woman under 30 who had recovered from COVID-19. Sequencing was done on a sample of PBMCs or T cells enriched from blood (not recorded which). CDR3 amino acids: CASTSAGTSGNTIYF. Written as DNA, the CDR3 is TGTGCCAGCACCTCCGCTGGTACTTCTGGAAACACCATATATTTT. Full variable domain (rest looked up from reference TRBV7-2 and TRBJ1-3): GAGVSQSPSNKVTEKGKDVELRCDPISGHTALYWYRQSLGQGLEFLIYFQGNSAPDKSGLPSDRFSAERTGGSVSTLTIQRTQQEDSAVYLCASTSAGTSGNTIYFGEGSWLTVV.